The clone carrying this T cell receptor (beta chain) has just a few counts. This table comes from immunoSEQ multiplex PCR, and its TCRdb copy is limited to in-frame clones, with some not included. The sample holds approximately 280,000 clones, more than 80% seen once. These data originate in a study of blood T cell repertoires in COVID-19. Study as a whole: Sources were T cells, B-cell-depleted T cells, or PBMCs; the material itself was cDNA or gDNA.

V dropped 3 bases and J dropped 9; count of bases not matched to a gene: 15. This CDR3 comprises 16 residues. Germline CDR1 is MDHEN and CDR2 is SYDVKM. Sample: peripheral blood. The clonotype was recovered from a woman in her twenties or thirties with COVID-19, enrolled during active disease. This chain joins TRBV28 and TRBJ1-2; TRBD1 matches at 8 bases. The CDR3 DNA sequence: TGTGCCAGCAGTTTTGGAGGGACAGGTCGGGGGCATCGCTACACCTTC. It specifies CASSFGGTGRGHRYTF.